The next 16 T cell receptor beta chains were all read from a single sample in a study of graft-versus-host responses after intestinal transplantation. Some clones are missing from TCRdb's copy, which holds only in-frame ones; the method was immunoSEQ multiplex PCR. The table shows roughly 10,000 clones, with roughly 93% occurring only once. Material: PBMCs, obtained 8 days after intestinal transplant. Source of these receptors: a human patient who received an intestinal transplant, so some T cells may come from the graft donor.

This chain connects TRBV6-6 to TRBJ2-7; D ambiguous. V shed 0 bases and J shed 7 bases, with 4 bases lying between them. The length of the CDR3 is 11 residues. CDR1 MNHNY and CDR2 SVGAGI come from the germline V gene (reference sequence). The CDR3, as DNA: TGTGCCAGCAGTTACTCTGGTGAGCAGTACTTC. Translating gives CASSYSGEQYF.

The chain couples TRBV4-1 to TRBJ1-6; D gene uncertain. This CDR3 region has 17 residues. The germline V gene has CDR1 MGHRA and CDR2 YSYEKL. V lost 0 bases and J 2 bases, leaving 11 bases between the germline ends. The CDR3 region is CASSQDPGRTYNSPLHF. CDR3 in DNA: TGCGCCAGCAGCCAAGATCCCGGAAGGACCTATAATTCACCCCTCCACTTT.

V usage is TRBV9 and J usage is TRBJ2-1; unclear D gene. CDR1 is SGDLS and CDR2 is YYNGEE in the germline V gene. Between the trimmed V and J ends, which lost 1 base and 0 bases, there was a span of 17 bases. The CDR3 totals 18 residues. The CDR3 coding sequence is TGTGCCAGCAGCGTAAAGAAGGACGCTCAGAGCTCCTACAATGAGCAGTTCTTC. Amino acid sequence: CASSVKKDAQSSYNEQFF.

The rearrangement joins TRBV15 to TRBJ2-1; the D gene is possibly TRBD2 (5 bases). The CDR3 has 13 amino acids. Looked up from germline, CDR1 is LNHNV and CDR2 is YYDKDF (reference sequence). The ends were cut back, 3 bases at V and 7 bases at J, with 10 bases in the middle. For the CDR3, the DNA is TGTGCCACCAGCAGGACTACCCTGAATGAGCAGTTCTTC. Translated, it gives CATSRTTLNEQFF.

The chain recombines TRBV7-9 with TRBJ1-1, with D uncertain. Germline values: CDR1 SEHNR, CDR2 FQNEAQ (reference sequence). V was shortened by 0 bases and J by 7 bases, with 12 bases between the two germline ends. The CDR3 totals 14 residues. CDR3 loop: CASSLALRAYEAFF. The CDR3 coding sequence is TGTGCCAGCAGCTTAGCGCTCCGGGCCTATGAAGCTTTCTTT.

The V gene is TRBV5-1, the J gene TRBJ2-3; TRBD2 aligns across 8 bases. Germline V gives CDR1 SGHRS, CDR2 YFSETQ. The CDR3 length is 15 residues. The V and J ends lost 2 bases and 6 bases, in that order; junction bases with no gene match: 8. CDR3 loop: CASSLEGAGVDTQYF. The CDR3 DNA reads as TGCGCCAGCAGCTTAGAAGGAGCGGGGGTGGATACGCAGTATTTT.

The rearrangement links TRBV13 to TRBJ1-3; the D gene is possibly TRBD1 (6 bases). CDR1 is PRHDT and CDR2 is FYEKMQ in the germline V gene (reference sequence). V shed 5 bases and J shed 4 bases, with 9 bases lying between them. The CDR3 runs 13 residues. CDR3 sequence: CASSGGRGNTIYF. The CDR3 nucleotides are TGTGCCAGCAGCGGGGGGCGAGGAAACACCATATATTTT.

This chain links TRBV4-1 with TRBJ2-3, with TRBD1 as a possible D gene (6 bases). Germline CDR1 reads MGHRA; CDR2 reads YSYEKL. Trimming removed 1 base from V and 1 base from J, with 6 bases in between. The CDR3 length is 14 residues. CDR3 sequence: CASSQGTGTDTQYF. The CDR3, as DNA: TGCGCCAGCAGCCAAGGGACAGGCACAGATACGCAGTATTTT.

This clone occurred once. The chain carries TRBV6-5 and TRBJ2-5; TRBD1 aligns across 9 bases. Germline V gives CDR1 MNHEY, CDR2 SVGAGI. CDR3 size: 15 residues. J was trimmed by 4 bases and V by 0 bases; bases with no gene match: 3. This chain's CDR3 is CASSYSGTGSETQYF. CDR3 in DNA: TGTGCCAGCAGTTACTCCGGGACAGGGTCAGAGACCCAGTACTTC.

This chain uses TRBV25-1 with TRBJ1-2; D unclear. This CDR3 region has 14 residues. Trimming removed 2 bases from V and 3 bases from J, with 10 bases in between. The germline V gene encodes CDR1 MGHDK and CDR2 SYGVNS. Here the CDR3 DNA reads TGTGCCAGCAGTGAACAGACGGGATACTATGGCTACACCTTC. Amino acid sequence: CASSEQTGYYGYTF.

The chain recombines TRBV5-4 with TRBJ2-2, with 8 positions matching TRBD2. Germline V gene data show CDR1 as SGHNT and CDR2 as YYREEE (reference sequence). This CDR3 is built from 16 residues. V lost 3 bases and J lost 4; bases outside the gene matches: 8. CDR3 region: CASSSWAGGSTGELFF. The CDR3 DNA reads TGTGCCAGCAGCTCATGGGCGGGGGGAAGCACCGGGGAGCTGTTTTTT.

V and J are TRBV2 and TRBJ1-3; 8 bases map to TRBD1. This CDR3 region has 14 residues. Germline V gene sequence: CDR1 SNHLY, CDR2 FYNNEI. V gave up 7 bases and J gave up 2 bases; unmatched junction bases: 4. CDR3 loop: CASTLDRAGNTIYF. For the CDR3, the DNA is TGTGCCAGCACCCTGGACAGGGCTGGAAACACCATATATTTT.

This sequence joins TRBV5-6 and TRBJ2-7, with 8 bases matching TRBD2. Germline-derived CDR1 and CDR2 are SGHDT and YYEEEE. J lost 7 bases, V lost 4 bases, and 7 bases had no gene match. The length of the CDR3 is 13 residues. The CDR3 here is CASSPGPGGEQYF. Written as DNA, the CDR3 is TGTGCCAGCAGCCCGGGACCGGGGGGGGAGCAGTACTTC.

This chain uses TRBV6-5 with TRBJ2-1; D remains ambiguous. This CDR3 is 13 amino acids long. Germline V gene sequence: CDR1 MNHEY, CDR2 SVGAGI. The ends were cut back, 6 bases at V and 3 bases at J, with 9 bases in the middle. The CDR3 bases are TGTGCCAGCAGACCCGACCTCTACAATGAGCAGTTCTTC. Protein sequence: CASRPDLYNEQFF.

CDR3 bases: TGTGCCAGCAGCTTAACAGGGAACACTGAAGCTTTCTTT. Its translation is CASSLTGNTEAFF. The chain recombines TRBV11-2 with TRBJ1-1, with D possibly TRBD1 on 5 matching bases. V dropped 2 bases and J dropped 1 base, with 5 bases sitting between them. CDR3 length: 13 residues. Germline CDR1 and CDR2: SGHAT and FQNNGV.

The CDR3 loop is CASSRPEFRGEAFF. CDR3 DNA: TGTGCCAGCAGCCGACCCGAGTTTCGGGGTGAAGCTTTCTTT. The chain recombines TRBV7-8 with TRBJ1-1; no reliable D call. Germline V gene lookup returns CDR1 SGHVS and CDR2 FQNEAQ. Trimming took 5 bases from V and 7 from J, leaving 17 bases between them. The CDR3 loop spans 14 amino acids. The full variable domain, its missing parts supplied by reference TRBV7-8 and TRBJ1-1, is GAGVSQSPRYKVAKRGQDVALRCDPISGHVSLFWYQQALGQGPEFLTYFQNEAQLDKSGLPSDRFFAERPEGSVSTLKIQRTQQEDSAVYLCASSRPEFRGEAFFGQGTRLTVV.